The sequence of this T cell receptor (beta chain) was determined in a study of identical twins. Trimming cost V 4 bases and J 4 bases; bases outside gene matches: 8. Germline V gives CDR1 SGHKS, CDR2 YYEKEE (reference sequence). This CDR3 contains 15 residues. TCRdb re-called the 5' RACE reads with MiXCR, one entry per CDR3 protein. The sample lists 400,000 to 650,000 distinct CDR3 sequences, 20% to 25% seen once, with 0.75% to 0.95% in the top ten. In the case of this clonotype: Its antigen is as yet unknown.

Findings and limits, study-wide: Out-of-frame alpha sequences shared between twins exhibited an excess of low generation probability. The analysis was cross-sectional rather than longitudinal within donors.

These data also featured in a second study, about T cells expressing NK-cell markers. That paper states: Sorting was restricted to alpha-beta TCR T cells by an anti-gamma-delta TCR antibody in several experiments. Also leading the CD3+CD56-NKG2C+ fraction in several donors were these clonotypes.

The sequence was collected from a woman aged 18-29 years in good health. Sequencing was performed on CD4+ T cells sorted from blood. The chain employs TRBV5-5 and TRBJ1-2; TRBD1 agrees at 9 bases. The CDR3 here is CASSAGQGGSYGYTF. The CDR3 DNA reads TGTGCCAGCAGCGCGGGACAGGGTGGCAGCTATGGCTACACCTTC.